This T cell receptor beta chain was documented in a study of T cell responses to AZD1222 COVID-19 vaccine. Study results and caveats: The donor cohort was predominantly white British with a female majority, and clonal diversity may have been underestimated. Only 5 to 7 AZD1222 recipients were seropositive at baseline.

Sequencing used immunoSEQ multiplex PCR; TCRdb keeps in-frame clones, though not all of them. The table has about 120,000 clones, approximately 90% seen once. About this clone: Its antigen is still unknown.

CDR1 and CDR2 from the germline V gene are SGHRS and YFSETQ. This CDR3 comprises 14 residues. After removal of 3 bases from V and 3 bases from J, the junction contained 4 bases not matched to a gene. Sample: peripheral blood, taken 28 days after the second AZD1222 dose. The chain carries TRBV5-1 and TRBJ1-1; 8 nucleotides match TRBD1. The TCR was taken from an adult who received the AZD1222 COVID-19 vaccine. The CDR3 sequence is CASSSGQADTEAFF. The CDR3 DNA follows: TGCGCCAGCAGCTCGGGACAGGCGGACACTGAAGCTTTCTTT.